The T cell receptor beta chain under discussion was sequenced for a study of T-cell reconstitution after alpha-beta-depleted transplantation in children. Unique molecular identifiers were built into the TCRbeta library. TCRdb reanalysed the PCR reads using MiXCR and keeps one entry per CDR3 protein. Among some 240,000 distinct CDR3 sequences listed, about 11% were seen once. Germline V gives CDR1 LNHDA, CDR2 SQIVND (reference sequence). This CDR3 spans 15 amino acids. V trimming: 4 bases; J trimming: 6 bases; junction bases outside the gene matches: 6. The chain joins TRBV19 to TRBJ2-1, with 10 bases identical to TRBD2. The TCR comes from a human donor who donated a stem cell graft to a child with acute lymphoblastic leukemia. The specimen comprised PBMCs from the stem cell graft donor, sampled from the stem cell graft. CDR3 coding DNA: TGTGCCAGTAGTAGTTGGCTAGCGGGAGTCAATGAGCAGTTCTTC. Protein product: CASSSWLAGVNEQFF.